The rows below give T cell receptor beta chains drawn from one sample of a study of cytomegalovirus exposure and HLA in healthy donors. Only in-frame clones appear in the TCRdb table, and some are missing; sequencing was by immunoSEQ multiplex PCR. The sample includes some 140,000 clones, just under 85% of them seen just once. Material for sequencing was PBMCs. These receptors all come from a man in his thirties or forties in good health and CMV-seropositive. CDR3s include the opening cysteine and the closing phenylalanine or tryptophan. D genes are given only for firm matches. A row's size may be missing; if present it is once, few, many or a size class.

NA TRBJ2-1 NA TRBV5-1 CASSLTDKLKVNEQFF TGCGCCAGCAGCTTAACGGACAAGCTAAAGGTCAATGAGCAGTTCTTC
TRBD2 TRBJ2-1 NA TRBV9 CASSPGRGLPGTEQFF TGTGCCAGCAGCCCAGGGAGGGGACTACCTGGGACGGAGCAGTTCTTC
NA TRBJ2-2 once TRBV2 CASSETGSTGELFF TGTGCCAGCAGTGAAACAGGCAGCACCGGGGAGCTGTTTTTT
TRBD2 TRBJ2-7 NA TRBV5-1 CASRGTSAYEQYF TGCGCCAGCAGGGGGACTAGCGCGTACGAGCAGTACTTC
NA TRBJ2-5 few TRBV4-1 CASSHPRGAQETQYF TGCGCCAGCAGCCACCCACGGGGGGCCCAAGAGACCCAGTACTTC
NA TRBJ1-2 NA TRBV6-6 CASRQTNYGYTF TGTGCCAGCAGGCAGACTAACTATGGCTACACCTTC
TRBD2 TRBJ2-7 NA TRBV25-1 CASSDPSGGSYEQYF TGTGCCAGCAGTGACCCTAGCGGGGGCTCCTACGAGCAGTACTTC
TRBD1 TRBJ1-1 NA TRBV5-1 CASSLGLPGGIRLNTEAFF TGCGCCAGCAGCTTGGGACTTCCAGGGGGCATAAGATTGAACACTGAAGCTTTCTTT
NA TRBJ2-7 once TRBV11-1 CASSFDRTYEQYF TGTGCCAGCAGCTTCGACAGGACATACGAGCAGTACTTC
NA TRBJ1-2 NA TRBV27 CASSLSIGQRRGYTF TGTGCCAGCAGTTTATCAATCGGACAGAGGCGGGGCTACACCTTC
NA TRBJ1-2 NA TRBV2 CASMRGGNYGYTF TGTGCCAGCATGAGGGGGGGAAACTATGGCTACACCTTC
NA TRBJ2-7 once TRBV7-2 CASSLSPGHYEQYF TGTGCCAGCAGCCTAAGTCCCGGTCACTACGAGCAGTACTTC